This TCR beta chain emerged from a study of T cells in Graves' hyperthyroidism and ophthalmopathy. Findings and limits, study-wide: Also found in blood were most expanded thyroid clonotypes above 0.001.

It was considered stable Graves' hyperthyroidism when ophthalmopathy did not progress within 18 months. Clinical symptoms, serum thyroxine and TRAb, thyroid ultrasound and orbital computed tomography were used for the diagnoses. Ten or more counts support this clonotype. The antigen is undetermined. There were TCR beta CDR3 regions amplified from RNA transcripts. Researchers ran a first-round RT-PCR on the TCR CDR3 using the HTBI primer set. Each CDR3 protein gets one entry after TCRdb re-called the multiplex PCR reads with MiXCR. The repertoire holds approximately 300,000 distinct CDR3 sequences, with about 15% as singletons. Sequencing used blood. This sequence originates from a man aged 25 to 40 with Graves' hyperthyroidism.

The CDR3 sequence is CASSIGTFDEQFF. CDR3 nucleotide sequence: TGTGCCAGCAGCATCGGGACTTTTGATGAGCAGTTCTTC. The chain uses TRBV13 and TRBJ2-1; D may be TRBD2 (6 bases). The length of the CDR3 is 13 residues. Germline-derived CDR1 and CDR2 are PRHDT and FYEKMQ (reference sequence). V lost 5 bases to trimming and J lost 8 bases, with 13 bases between them.